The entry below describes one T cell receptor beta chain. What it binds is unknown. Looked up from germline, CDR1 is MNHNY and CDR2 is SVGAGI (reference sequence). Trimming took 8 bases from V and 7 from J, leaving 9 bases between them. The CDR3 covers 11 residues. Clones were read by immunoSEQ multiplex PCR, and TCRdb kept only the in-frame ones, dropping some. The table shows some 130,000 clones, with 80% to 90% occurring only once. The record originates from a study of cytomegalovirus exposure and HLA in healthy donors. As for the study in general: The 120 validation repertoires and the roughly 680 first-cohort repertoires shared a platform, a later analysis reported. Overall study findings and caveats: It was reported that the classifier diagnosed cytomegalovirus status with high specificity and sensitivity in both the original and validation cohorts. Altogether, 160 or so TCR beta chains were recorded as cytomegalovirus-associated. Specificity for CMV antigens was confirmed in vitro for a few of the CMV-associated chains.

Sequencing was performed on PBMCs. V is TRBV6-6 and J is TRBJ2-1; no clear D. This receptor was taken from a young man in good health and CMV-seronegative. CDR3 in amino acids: CASLISNEQFF. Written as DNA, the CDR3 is TGTGCCAGCCTAATCTCGAATGAGCAGTTCTTC.